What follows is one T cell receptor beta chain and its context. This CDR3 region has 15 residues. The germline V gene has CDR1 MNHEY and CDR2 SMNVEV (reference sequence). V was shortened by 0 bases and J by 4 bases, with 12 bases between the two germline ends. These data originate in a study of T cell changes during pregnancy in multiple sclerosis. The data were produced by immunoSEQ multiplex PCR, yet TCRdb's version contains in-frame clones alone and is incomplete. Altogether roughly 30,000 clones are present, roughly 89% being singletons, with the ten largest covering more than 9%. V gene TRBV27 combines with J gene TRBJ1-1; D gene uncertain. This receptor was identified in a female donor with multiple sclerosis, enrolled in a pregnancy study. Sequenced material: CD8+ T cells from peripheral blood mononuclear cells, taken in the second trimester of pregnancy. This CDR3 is CASSLSKRVATEAFF. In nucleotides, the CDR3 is TGTGCCAGCAGTTTATCAAAACGGGTGGCCACTGAAGCTTTCTTT.